The T cell receptor beta chain described here comes from a study of cytomegalovirus exposure and HLA in healthy donors. The CDR3 sequence is 15 residues long. Trimming removed 5 bases from V and 1 base from J; junction bases left unmatched: 2. In germline, CDR1 is KGHSH, CDR2 LQKENI. In regard to this clone: The antigen is not known.

PCR amplification relied on 60 Vbeta primers (plus 13 Jbeta primers). Libraries were prepared by immunoSEQ multiplex PCR; TCRdb keeps only in-frame clonotypes and omits some of them. Here the sample spans 150,000 to 200,000 clones, 70% to 90% being singletons. Nominally healthy donors provided the samples, though records likely missed some immune exposures. Study-level results: Productive status was seen about 90% or about 30% of the time for most TCR beta V segments in an earlier analysis.

Material for sequencing was PBMCs. The source of this sequence is a man between 18 and 35 years old in good health and CMV-seropositive. The chain combines TRBV18 with TRBJ2-5; TRBD1 agrees at 12 bases. This chain's CDR3 is CASSRDRGRQETQYF. CDR3 sequence (DNA): TGTGCCAGCTCAAGGGACAGGGGGCGCCAAGAGACCCAGTACTTC.